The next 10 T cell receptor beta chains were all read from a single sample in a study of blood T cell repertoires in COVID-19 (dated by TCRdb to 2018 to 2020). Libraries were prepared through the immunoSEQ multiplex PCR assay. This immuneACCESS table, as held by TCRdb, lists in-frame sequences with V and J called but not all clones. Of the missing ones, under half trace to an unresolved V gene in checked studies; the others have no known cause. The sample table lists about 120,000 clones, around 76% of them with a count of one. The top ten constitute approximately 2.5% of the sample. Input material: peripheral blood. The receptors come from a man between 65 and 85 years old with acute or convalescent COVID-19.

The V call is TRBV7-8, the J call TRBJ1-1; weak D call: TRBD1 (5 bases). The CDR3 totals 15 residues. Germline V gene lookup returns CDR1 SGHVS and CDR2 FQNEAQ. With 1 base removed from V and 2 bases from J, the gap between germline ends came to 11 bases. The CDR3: CASSLGTGSNTEAFF. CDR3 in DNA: TGTGCCAGCAGCTTAGGAACAGGCTCAAACACTGAAGCTTTCTTT.

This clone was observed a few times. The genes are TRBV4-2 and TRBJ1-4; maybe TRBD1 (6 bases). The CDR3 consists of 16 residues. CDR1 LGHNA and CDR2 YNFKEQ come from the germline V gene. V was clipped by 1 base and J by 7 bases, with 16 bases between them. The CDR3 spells CASSQGTGTVGEKLFF. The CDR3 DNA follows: TGTGCCAGCAGCCAAGGTACAGGGACGGTTGGTGAAAAACTGTTTTTT.

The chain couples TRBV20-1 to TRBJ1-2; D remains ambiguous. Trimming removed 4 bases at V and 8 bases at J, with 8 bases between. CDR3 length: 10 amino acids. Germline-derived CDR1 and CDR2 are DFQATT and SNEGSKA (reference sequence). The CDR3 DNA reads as TGCAGTGCTAACTACCAAGGCTACACCTTC. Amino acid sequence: CSANYQGYTF.

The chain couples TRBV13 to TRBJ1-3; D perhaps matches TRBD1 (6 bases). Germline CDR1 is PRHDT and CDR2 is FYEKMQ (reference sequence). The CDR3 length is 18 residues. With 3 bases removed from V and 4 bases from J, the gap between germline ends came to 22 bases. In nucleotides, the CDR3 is TGTGCCAGCAGCTTTAAGGGGGGGAAGATCCTCTCCGGAAACACCATATATTTT. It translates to CASSFKGGKILSGNTIYF.

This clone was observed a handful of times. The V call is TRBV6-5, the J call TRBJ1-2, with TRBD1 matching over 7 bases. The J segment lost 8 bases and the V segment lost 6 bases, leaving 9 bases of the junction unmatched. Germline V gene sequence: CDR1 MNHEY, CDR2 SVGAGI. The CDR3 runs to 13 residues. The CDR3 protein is CASSTGTAPGYTF. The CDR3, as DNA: TGTGCCAGCAGCACCGGGACAGCTCCGGGCTACACCTTC.

The CDR3 sequence is CASSLDGTGAYNEQFF. In nucleotides, the CDR3 is TGTGCCAGCAGCTTGGATGGGACAGGGGCTTACAATGAGCAGTTCTTC. This chain links TRBV5-4 with TRBJ2-1; 10 bases agree with TRBD1. The CDR3 has 16 amino acids. V was pared by 0 bases and J by 4 bases, with 4 bases of the junction left unmatched. Germline CDR1 reads SGHNT; CDR2 reads YYREEE (reference sequence). The full variable domain, its missing parts supplied by reference TRBV5-4 and TRBJ2-1, is ETGVTQSPTHLIKTRGQQVTLRCSSQSGHNTVSWYQQALGQGPQFIFQYYREEENGRGNFPPRFSGLQFPNYSSELNVNALELDDSALYLCASSLDGTGAYNEQFFGPGTRLTVL.

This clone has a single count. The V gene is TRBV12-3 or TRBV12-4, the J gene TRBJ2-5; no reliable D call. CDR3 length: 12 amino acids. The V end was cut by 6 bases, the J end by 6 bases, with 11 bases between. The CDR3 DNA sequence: TGTGCCAGCAGCTACCCCAGGCAGACCCAGTACTTC. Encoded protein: CASSYPRQTQYF.

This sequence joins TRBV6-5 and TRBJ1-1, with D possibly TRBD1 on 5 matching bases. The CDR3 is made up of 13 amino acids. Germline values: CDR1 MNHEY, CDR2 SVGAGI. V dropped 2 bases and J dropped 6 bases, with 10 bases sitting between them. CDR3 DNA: TGTGCCAGCAGTTACGGGGCATCCCCTGAAGCTTTCTTT. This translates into CASSYGASPEAFF.

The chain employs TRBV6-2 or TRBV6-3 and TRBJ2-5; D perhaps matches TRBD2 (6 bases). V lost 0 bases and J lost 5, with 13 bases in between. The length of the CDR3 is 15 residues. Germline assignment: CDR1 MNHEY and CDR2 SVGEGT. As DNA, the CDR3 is TGTGCCAGCAGTTACTCGTTTTCGGGGGAGGAGACCCAGTACTTC. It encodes CASSYSFSGEETQYF.

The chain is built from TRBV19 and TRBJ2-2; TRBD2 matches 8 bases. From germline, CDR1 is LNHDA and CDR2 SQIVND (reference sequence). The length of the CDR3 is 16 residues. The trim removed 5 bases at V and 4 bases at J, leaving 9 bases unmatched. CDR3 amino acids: CASSATGLAGTGELFF. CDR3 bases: TGTGCCAGTAGTGCCACGGGGCTAGCGGGCACCGGGGAGCTGTTTTTT.